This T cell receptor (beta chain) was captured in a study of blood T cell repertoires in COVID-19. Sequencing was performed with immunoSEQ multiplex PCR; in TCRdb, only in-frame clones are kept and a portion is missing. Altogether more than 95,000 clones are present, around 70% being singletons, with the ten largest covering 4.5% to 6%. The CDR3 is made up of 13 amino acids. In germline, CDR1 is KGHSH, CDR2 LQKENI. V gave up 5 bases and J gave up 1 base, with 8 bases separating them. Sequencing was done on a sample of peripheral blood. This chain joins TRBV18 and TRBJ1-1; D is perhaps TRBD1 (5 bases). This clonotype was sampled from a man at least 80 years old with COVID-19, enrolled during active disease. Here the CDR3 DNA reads TGTGCCAGCTCAACGGACAAGAACACTGAAGCTTTCTTT. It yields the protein CASSTDKNTEAFF.